Sequencing of this TCR beta chain was carried out in a study of CD8 T cells in Susac syndrome. Random-hexamer reverse transcription was applied to about 0.5 to 1 ug RNA. TCRdb fed the immunoSEQ multiplex PCR reads into MiXCR, producing one record per CDR3 protein. The sample has about 430,000 distinct CDR3 sequences; roughly 85% are singletons. The CDR3 contains 12 residues. The V and J ends lost 1 base and 10 bases respectively, with 8 bases between them. The germline gives CDR1 MGHRA, CDR2 YSYEKL. Sequenced sample: CD8+ T cells from PBMCs. The sequence was collected from a human donor with multiple sclerosis. The chain combines TRBV4-1 with TRBJ2-1, with D uncertain. This CDR3 is CASSQVGVEQFF. The CDR3 coding sequence is TGCGCCAGCAGCCAAGTCGGAGTCGAGCAGTTCTTC.